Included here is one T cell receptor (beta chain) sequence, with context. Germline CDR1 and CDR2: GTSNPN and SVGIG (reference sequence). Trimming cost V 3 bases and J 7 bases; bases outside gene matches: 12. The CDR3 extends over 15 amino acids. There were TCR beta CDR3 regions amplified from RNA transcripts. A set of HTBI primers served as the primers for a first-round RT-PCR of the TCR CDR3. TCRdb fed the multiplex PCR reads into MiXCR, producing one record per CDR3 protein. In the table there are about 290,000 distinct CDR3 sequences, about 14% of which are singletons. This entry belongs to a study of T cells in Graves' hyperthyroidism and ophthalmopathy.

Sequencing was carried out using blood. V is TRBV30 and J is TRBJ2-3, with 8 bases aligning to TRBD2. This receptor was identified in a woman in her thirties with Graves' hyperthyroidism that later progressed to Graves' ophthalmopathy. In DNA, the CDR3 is TGTGCCTGGAGCGGCCTAGCGGGCCAGAGGCATACGCAGTATTTT. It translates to CAWSGLAGQRHTQYF.